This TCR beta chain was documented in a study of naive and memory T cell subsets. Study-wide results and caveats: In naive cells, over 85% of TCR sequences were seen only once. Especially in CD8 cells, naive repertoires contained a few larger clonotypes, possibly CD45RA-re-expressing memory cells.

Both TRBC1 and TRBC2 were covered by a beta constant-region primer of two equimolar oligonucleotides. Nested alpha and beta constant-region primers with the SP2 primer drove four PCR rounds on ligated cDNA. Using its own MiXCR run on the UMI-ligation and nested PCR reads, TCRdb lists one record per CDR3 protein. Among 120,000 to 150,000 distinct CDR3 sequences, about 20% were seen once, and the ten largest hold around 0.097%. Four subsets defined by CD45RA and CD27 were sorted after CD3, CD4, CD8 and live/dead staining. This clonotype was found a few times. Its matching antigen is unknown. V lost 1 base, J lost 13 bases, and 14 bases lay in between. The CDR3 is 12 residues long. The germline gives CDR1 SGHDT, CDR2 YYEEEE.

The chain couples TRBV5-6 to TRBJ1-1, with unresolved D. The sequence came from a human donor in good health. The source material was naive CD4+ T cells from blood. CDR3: CASSLWTYGVFF. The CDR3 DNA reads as TGTGCCAGCAGCTTGTGGACTTACGGAGTTTTCTTT.